This is a list of T cell receptor beta chains from one sample in a study of T cells in Graves' hyperthyroidism and ophthalmopathy. TCRdb re-called the multiplex PCR reads with MiXCR, one entry per CDR3 protein. Of about 400,000 distinct CDR3 sequences listed, 15% are singletons. Sequencing was carried out using blood. These receptor sequences come from a woman in her 30s with Graves' hyperthyroidism. The CDR3 runs from the conserved cysteine through the conserved F or W. The order of the fields is J gene, V gene, D gene, clone size, CDR3 protein, CDR3 DNA. A D gene is named only where the DNA matches it firmly. Size tells how often a clone was seen (once, few, many) or the class of an expanded clone, and some rows leave it out.

J: TRBJ1-1; V: TRBV7-9; D: TRBD1; size: -; CDR3: CASSLDWTGGANTEAFF; DNA: TGTGCCAGCAGCTTAGACTGGACAGGGGGCGCTAACACTGAAGCTTTCTTT
J: TRBJ2-1; V: TRBV7-8; D: -; size: few; CDR3: CASSLYPTNEQFF; DNA: TGTGCCAGCAGCTTATATCCAACTAATGAGCAGTTCTTC
J: TRBJ1-1; V: TRBV5-1; D: -; size: -; CDR3: CASSRNQDSLNTEAFF; DNA: TGCGCCAGCAGCCGTAACCAGGACAGCCTGAACACTGAAGCTTTCTTT
J: TRBJ2-7; V: TRBV10-1; D: -; size: few; CDR3: CASSESIAGFEQYF; DNA: TGCGCCAGCAGTGAGTCGATCGCCGGGTTCGAGCAGTACTTC
J: TRBJ2-7; V: TRBV4-1; D: -; size: many; CDR3: CASSQDPQTDYEQYF; DNA: TGCGCCAGCAGCCAAGATCCGCAGACAGACTACGAGCAGTACTTC
J: TRBJ2-3; V: TRBV6-5; D: -; size: many; CDR3: CASELGSSTDTQYF; DNA: TGTGCCAGCGAATTAGGATCTAGCACAGATACGCAGTATTTT
J: TRBJ2-2; V: TRBV12-3/TRBV12-4; D: -; size: many; CDR3: CASTLTANTGELFF; DNA: TGTGCCAGCACCCTGACAGCGAACACCGGGGAGCTGTTTTTT
J: TRBJ2-3; V: TRBV20-1; D: -; size: few; CDR3: CSARDIGGSTDTQYF; DNA: TGCAGTGCTAGAGATATCGGCGGAAGCACAGATACGCAGTATTTT
J: TRBJ1-5; V: TRBV28; D: -; size: many; CDR3: CASSPSQGNQPQHF; DNA: TGTGCCAGCAGTCCGTCTCAGGGCAATCAGCCCCAGCATTTT
J: TRBJ2-7; V: TRBV18; D: TRBD2; size: many; CDR3: CASSPGTSGPYEQYF; DNA: TGTGCCAGCTCACCGGGGACTAGCGGCCCGTACGAGCAGTACTTC
J: TRBJ2-3; V: TRBV7-6; D: TRBD2; size: -; CDR3: CASSADQREVPDTQYF; DNA: TGTGCCAGCAGCGCGGACCAGCGGGAGGTTCCAGATACGCAGTATTTT
J: TRBJ2-5; V: TRBV7-2; D: TRBD1; size: -; CDR3: CASSLWGQGDQETQYF; DNA: TGTGCCAGCAGCTTATGGGGACAGGGAGACCAAGAGACCCAGTACTTC
J: TRBJ2-2; V: TRBV18; D: -; size: -; CDR3: CASSPELTGELFF; DNA: TGTGCCAGCTCACCTGAGTTAACCGGGGAGCTGTTTTTT
J: TRBJ2-7; V: TRBV29-1; D: -; size: many; CDR3: CSVARAGSSYEQYF; DNA: TGCAGCGTTGCCCGTGCCGGTAGCTCCTACGAGCAGTACTTC
J: TRBJ2-7; V: TRBV6-1; D: -; size: many; CDR3: CASSDSGDYEQYF; DNA: TGTGCCAGCAGTGATTCAGGAGACTACGAGCAGTACTTC
J: TRBJ2-3; V: TRBV3-1; D: TRBD1; size: many; CDR3: CASSPYRGGADTQYF; DNA: TGTGCCAGCAGCCCATACAGGGGCGGCGCAGATACGCAGTATTTT
J: TRBJ2-1; V: TRBV25-1; D: -; size: few; CDR3: CASSDRVINEQFF; DNA: TGTGCCAGCAGTGACAGGGTAATCAATGAGCAGTTCTTC
J: TRBJ2-7; V: TRBV20-1; D: -; size: many; CDR3: CSAPQVSRDPYEQYF; DNA: TGCAGTGCACCTCAGGTTAGCCGGGACCCCTACGAGCAGTACTTC
J: TRBJ2-3; V: TRBV9; D: -; size: -; CDR3: CASSVGGLTDTQYF; DNA: TGTGCCAGCAGCGTCGGGGGACTCACAGATACGCAGTATTTT
J: TRBJ2-1; V: TRBV7-2; D: TRBD1; size: many; CDR3: CASSPNRQGQFF; DNA: TGTGCCAGCAGCCCTAACAGACAGGGGCAGTTCTTC
J: TRBJ1-1; V: TRBV6-9; D: TRBD1; size: -; CDR3: CASSSTPGQGWSEAFF; DNA: TGTGCCAGCAGTTCAACTCCGGGACAGGGGTGGTCTGAAGCTTTCTTT
J: TRBJ1-2; V: TRBV10-3; D: TRBD1; size: many; CDR3: CAISLGTGPNTYGYTF; DNA: TGTGCCATCAGTCTTGGGACAGGGCCGAACACCTATGGCTACACCTTC
J: TRBJ1-1; V: TRBV6-2/TRBV6-3; D: -; size: -; CDR3: CASSLAGFNTEAFF; DNA: TGTGCCAGCAGTCTCGCTGGGTTTAACACTGAAGCTTTCTTT
J: TRBJ2-3; V: TRBV4-2; D: TRBD2; size: few; CDR3: CASSLEGTSGSTDTQYF; DNA: TGTGCCAGCAGCCTAGAGGGGACTAGCGGGAGCACAGATACGCAGTATTTT
J: TRBJ2-7; V: TRBV5-5; D: -; size: few; CDR3: CASSLVAQGGYEQYF; DNA: TGTGCCAGCAGCTTGGTGGCACAGGGTGGATACGAGCAGTACTTC
J: TRBJ1-1; V: TRBV7-2; D: TRBD1; size: many; CDR3: CASSTSGQRNTEAFF; DNA: TGTGCCAGCAGCACCTCGGGACAGAGGAACACTGAAGCTTTCTTT
J: TRBJ1-5; V: TRBV24-1; D: -; size: many; CDR3: CATSPTGHSNQPQHF; DNA: TGTGCCACCAGTCCGACAGGCCATAGCAATCAGCCCCAGCATTTT
J: TRBJ1-6; V: TRBV12-3/TRBV12-4; D: TRBD1; size: -; CDR3: CASSPDRVSPLHF; DNA: TGTGCCAGCAGTCCCGACAGGGTTTCACCCCTCCACTTT
J: TRBJ2-7; V: TRBV3-1; D: TRBD2; size: many; CDR3: CASRPGTSGRSYEQYF; DNA: TGTGCCAGCAGACCCGGGACTAGCGGGAGGTCATACGAGCAGTACTTC
J: TRBJ1-1; V: TRBV19; D: TRBD1; size: few; CDR3: CASSIRTGGSEAFF; DNA: TGTGCCAGTAGTATAAGGACAGGGGGCAGTGAAGCTTTCTTT
J: TRBJ2-1; V: TRBV27; D: -; size: -; CDR3: CASSISGPYNEQFF; DNA: TGTGCCAGCAGTATATCCGGGCCGTACAATGAGCAGTTCTTC
J: TRBJ2-1; V: TRBV14; D: -; size: many; CDR3: CASSHLRGYSYNEQFF; DNA: TGTGCCAGCAGCCACCTCCGGGGGTACTCCTACAATGAGCAGTTCTTC
J: TRBJ1-1; V: TRBV19; D: -; size: few; CDR3: CASSERGIMNTEAFF; DNA: TGTGCCAGTAGTGAAAGAGGGATCATGAACACTGAAGCTTTCTTT
J: TRBJ2-7; V: TRBV3-1; D: -; size: many; CDR3: CASSQTGLRYEQYF; DNA: TGTGCCAGCAGCCAAACGGGGCTCCGCTACGAGCAGTACTTC
J: TRBJ2-3; V: TRBV7-2; D: TRBD2; size: -; CDR3: CASSFKSGSQTDTQYF; DNA: TGTGCCAGCAGCTTCAAGAGCGGGAGCCAAACAGATACGCAATATTTT
J: TRBJ1-5; V: TRBV10-2; D: TRBD1; size: -; CDR3: CASSTTRTGGSQPQHF; DNA: TGCGCCAGCAGTACTACCCGGACAGGGGGAAGTCAGCCCCAGCATTTT
J: TRBJ2-7; V: TRBV7-9; D: -; size: many; CDR3: CASSSRQVSSYEQYF; DNA: TGTGCCAGCAGCTCAAGACAGGTCAGCTCCTACGAGCAGTACTTC
J: TRBJ2-7; V: TRBV3-1; D: -; size: many; CDR3: CASSRQPGRDEQYF; DNA: TGTGCCAGCAGCCGACAGCCGGGGCGTGACGAGCAGTACTTC
J: TRBJ1-1; V: TRBV6-1; D: -; size: -; CDR3: CASSGRDIRAEAFF; DNA: TGTGCCAGCAGTGGCCGGGACATTCGGGCTGAAGCTTTCTTT
J: TRBJ1-4; V: TRBV7-8; D: -; size: -; CDR3: CASSLMGAGEKLFF; DNA: TGTGCCAGCAGCTTAATGGGGGCTGGGGAAAAACTGTTTTTT
J: TRBJ2-1; V: TRBV5-1; D: TRBD2; size: -; CDR3: CASSPGTSGSGLGEQFF; DNA: TGCGCCAGCAGCCCAGGGACTAGCGGGAGTGGTCTAGGTGAGCAGTTCTTC
J: TRBJ1-2; V: TRBV12-3/TRBV12-4; D: -; size: many; CDR3: CASSLAGPDYGYTF; DNA: TGTGCCAGCAGTTTAGCAGGACCTGACTATGGCTACACCTTC
J: TRBJ1-2; V: TRBV7-9; D: TRBD1; size: many; CDR3: CASSLQGAYGYTF; DNA: TGTGCCAGCAGTTTACAGGGGGCCTATGGCTACACCTTC
J: TRBJ2-3; V: TRBV6-1; D: -; size: -; CDR3: CASRRGLSGDTQYF; DNA: TGTGCCAGCAGAAGAGGTCTTTCCGGGGATACGCAGTATTTT
J: TRBJ2-7; V: TRBV28; D: TRBD2; size: many; CDR3: CASSLRPGLAATLLAYEQYF; DNA: TGTGCCAGCAGTTTACGACCGGGACTAGCGGCTACACTCTTAGCCTACGAGCAGTACTTC